This T cell receptor (beta chain) was captured in a study of shared clonotypes between healthy human individuals. Overall study context: Every donor yielded three CD4 naive, three CD4 memory, two CD8 naive and one CD8 memory plate.

Deep-level running was used for the assay. Several immunoSEQ plates received, in even portions, the genomic DNA of each subset. Profiled with immunoSEQ multiplex PCR; TCRdb holds only in-frame clones, not every one. This repertoire shows 2 million to 2.5 million clones, approximately 94% found once; its top ten account for under 2%. Worth noting for this clone: It is unclear where the CDR3 begins or ends on the DNA, so no DNA is shown, and the CDR3 is as TCRdb lists it.

Positive CCR7 selection of CD45RO-negative cells yielded the naive CD8 cells, and terminally differentiated effector memory CD45RA+ cells were excluded. The CDR3 spans 13 amino acids, including both terminal residues. Germline lookup yields CDR1 SGHAT and CDR2 FQNNGV. The receptor was derived from a man between 18 and 35 years old in good health. Some clones in this sample may be carry-over from other donors' samples. Input material: naive CD8+ T cells from PBMCs. The rearrangement uses TRBV11-2 and TRBJ1-4. CDR3 sequence: CLYPCWGNEKLFF.